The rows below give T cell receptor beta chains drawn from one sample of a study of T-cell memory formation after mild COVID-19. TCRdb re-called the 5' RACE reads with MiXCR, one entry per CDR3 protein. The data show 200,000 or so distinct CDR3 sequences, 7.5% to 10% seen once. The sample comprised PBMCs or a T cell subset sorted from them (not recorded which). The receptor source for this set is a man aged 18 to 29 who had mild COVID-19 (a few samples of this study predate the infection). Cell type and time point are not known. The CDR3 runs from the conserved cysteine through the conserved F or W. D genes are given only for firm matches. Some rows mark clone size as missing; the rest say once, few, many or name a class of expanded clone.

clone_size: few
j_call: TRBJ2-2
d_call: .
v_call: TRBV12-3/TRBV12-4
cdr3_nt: TGTGCCAGCAGTTTCTCGGTCTCCACCGGGGAGCTGTTTTTT
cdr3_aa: CASSFSVSTGELFF

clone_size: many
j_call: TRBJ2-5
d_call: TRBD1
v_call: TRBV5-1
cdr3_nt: TGTGCCAGCTCACTCGGGACAGAAGAGACCCAGTACTTC
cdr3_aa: CASSLGTEETQYF

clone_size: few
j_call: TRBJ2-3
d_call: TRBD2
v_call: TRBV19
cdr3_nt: TGTGCCAGTAGTATAGATCAAGCGGGGGACACAGATACGCAGTATTTT
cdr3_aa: CASSIDQAGDTDTQYF

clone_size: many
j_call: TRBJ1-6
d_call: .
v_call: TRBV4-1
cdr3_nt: TGCGCCAGCAGCCAAGCTAGATTAGGGGCGGGAAATTCACCCCTCCACTTT
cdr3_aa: CASSQARLGAGNSPLHF

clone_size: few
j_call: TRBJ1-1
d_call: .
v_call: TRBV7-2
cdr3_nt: TGTGCCAGCAGCTCTGGACACCTGAACACTGAAGCTTTCTTT
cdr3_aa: CASSSGHLNTEAFF

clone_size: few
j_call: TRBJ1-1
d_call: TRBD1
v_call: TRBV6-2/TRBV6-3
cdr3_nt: TGTGCCAGCACGAGGACAGGGGATAGCGCTGAAGCTTTCTTT
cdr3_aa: CASTRTGDSAEAFF

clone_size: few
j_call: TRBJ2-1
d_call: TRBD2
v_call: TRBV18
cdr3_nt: TGTGCCAGCTCACTTTCTAGCGGGGTCTACAATGAGCAGTTCTTC
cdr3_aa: CASSLSSGVYNEQFF

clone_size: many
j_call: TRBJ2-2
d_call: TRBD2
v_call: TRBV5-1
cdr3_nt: TGCGCCAGCAGCTTGGCCGGGGGGGCTAGCACCGGGGAGCTGTTTTTT
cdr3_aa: CASSLAGGASTGELFF

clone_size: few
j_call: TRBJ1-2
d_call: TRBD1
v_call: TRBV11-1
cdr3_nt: TGTGCCAGCAGCCCCGGGACAGGAAACTATGGCTACACCTTC
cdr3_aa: CASSPGTGNYGYTF

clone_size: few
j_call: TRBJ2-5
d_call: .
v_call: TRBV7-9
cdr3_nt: TGTGCCAGCAGCTGGGGAGGTGGGGAAGAGACCCAGTACTTC
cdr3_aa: CASSWGGGEETQYF

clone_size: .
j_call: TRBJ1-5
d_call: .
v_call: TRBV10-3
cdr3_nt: TGTGCCATCAGTGAGTTCAGGGAAAGCAATCAGCCCCAGCATTTT
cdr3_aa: CAISEFRESNQPQHF

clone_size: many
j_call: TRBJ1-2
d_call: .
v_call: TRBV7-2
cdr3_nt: TGTGCCAGCAGCTTAGGCGATTGGACAGTCTATGGCTACACCTTC
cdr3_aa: CASSLGDWTVYGYTF

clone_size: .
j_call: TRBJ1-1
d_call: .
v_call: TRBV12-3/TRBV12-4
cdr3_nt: TGTGCCAGCAGTAACCAGGTTAACACTGAAGCTTTCTTT
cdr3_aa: CASSNQVNTEAFF

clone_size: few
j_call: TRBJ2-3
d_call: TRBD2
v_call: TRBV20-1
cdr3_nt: TGCAGTGCTACGGGTAGCGGGCTACCCCGCACAGATACGCAGTATTTT
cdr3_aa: CSATGSGLPRTDTQYF

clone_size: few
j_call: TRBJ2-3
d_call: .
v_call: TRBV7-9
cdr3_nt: TGTGCCAGCACCCATGTAGCTACCACAGATACGCAGTATTTT
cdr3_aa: CASTHVATTDTQYF

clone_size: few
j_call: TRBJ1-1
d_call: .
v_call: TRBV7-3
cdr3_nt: TGTGCCAGCAGCCAGGGCCCTAACACTGAAGCTTTCTTT
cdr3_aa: CASSQGPNTEAFF

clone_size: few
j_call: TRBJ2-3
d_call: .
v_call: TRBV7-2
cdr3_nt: TGTGCCAGCAGCTTACTATCGGGGGGCGTCACAGATACGCAGTATTTT
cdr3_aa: CASSLLSGGVTDTQYF

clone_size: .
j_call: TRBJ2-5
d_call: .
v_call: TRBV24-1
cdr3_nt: TGTGCCACCAGTCCCCACGGAGCGGAGACCCAGTACTTC
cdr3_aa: CATSPHGAETQYF

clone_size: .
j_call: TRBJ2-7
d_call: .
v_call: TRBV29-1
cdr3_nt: TGCAGCGTTGGACAGGTCACCTACGAGCAGTACTTC
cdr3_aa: CSVGQVTYEQYF

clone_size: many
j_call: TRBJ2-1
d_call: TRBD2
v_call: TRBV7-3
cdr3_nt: TGTGCCAGCAGCCCAGCGGGGGCAACTCACAATGAGCAGTTCTTC
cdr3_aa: CASSPAGATHNEQFF

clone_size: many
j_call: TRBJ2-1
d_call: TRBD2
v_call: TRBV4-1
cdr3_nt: TGCGCCAGCAGCCCGGGTGGGACTAGCGGCTACAATGAGCAGTTCTTC
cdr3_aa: CASSPGGTSGYNEQFF

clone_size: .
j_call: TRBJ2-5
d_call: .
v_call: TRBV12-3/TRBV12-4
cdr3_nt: TGTGCCAGCACTCTGGGCCCAGCGCGAGAGACCCAGTACTTC
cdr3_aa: CASTLGPARETQYF